Presented here are 27 T cell receptor beta chains from one specimen sequenced in a study of breast tumors, draining lymph nodes, adjacent tissues. TCRdb passed the multiplex PCR reads through MiXCR, listing each CDR3 protein once. The sample shows about 66,000 distinct CDR3 sequences, around 43% of them seen only once. Sequenced: breast tumor tissue. The source is a female donor with breast cancer. Some clones in this sample may be carry-over from other donors' samples.

This clonotype was seen repeatedly, ten times or more. CDR3 in amino acids: CASTISSEADTQYF. For the CDR3, the DNA is TGCGCCAGCACCATCTCTAGCGAAGCAGATACGCAGTATTTT. The chain has TRBV5-1 and TRBJ2-3; maybe TRBD2 (6 bases). The CDR3 covers 14 residues. Germline V lookup: CDR1 SGHRS, CDR2 YFSETQ. The germline V and J ends were trimmed by 6 bases and 4 bases, with 15 bases remaining between them.

To note about this clonotype: This could be a read error, since a much larger clone is one nucleotide away. V gene TRBV25-1 combines with J gene TRBJ1-1; D is unresolved. Germline V gene lookup returns CDR1 MGHDK and CDR2 SYGVNS. The CDR3 is 14 amino acids. The DNA for the CDR3 is TGTGTCAGCAGTGTTAAGCACACCTTGACTGAAGCTTTCTTT. Its protein is CVSSVKHTLTEAFF. Using reference TRBV25-1 and TRBJ1-1 for the parts outside the CDR3, the full variable domain is EADIYQTPRYLVIGTGKKITLECSQTMGHDKMYWYQQDPGMELHLIHYSYGVNSTEKGDLSSESTVSRIRTEHFPLTLESARPSHTSQYLCVSSVKHTLTEAFFGQGTRLTVV.

At least ten counts were recorded for this clonotype. The chain recombines TRBV19 with TRBJ2-1; TRBD2 agrees at 10 bases. The CDR3 length is 15 residues. V dropped 6 bases and J dropped 4; count of bases not matched to a gene: 6. Germline CDR1 and CDR2: LNHDA and SQIVND (reference sequence). CDR3 sequence reads: CASSLTSGPYNEQFF. In nucleotides, the CDR3 is TGTGCCAGTAGCCTGACTAGCGGGCCTTACAATGAGCAGTTCTTC.

The chain recombines TRBV12-3 or TRBV12-4 with TRBJ1-5; tentative D call: TRBD1 (5 bases). Deletions cut 7 bases from V and 2 bases from J, with 15 bases between. The CDR3 extends over 15 amino acids. This CDR3 is CASTTGVGGNQPQHF. The CDR3 nucleotides read TGTGCCAGCACGACCGGGGTAGGGGGCAATCAGCCCCAGCATTTT.

The chain combines TRBV7-3 with TRBJ2-7; perhaps TRBD2 as D (5 bases). Germline loops: CDR1 SGHTA, CDR2 FQGTGA. Trimming took off 5 bases at V and 3 bases at J, with 17 bases between the two ends. This CDR3 spans 15 amino acids. The CDR3 DNA sequence: TGTGCCAGCAGCGCCTACGGACTCATAAACTACGAGCAGTACTTC. Its translation is CASSAYGLINYEQYF.

Concerning this clonotype: This may arise from a read error, as a much more abundant clone is one base away. The chain carries TRBV19 and TRBJ2-3; 13 bases match TRBD2. Germline V lookup: CDR1 LNHDA, CDR2 SQIVND (reference sequence). The length of the CDR3 is 17 residues. Here the CDR3 reads CASSISGLAGSTDTQSF. The CDR3 DNA reads as TGTGCCAGTAGTATTTCGGGACTAGCGGGATCTACAGATACGCAGTCTTTT.

By share, this clonotype counts as medium-sized. The chain is built from TRBV11-3 and TRBJ2-1; weak D call: TRBD2 (5 bases). CDR3 size: 13 residues. Germline V gene lookup returns CDR1 SGHNT and CDR2 YENEEA. Between the trimmed V and J ends, which lost 5 bases and 7 bases, there was a span of 12 bases. CDR3 residues: CASSQTTSNEQFF. CDR3 nucleotide sequence: TGTGCCAGCAGCCAAACCACTAGTAATGAGCAGTTCTTC. Looking up the rest from reference TRBV11-3 and TRBJ2-1 gives the full variable domain: EAGVVQSPRYKIIEKKQPVAFWCNPISGHNTLYWYLQNLGQGPELLIRYENEEAVDDSQLPKDRFSAERLKGVDSTLKIQPAELGDSAVYLCASSQTTSNEQFFGPGTRLTVL.

J is TRBJ1-4 and V is TRBV6-6, with D tentatively TRBD1 (5 bases). This CDR3 region has 14 residues. Trimming removed 5 bases from V and 8 bases from J, with 15 bases in between. Per the germline V gene, CDR1 is MNHNY and CDR2 is SVGAGI (reference sequence). In DNA, the CDR3 is TGTGCCAGCAGTAACGGGACGGTAAGGGAAAAACTGTTTTTT. This translates into CASSNGTVREKLFF.

Regarding this clonotype: Mismatch with germline at one junction end may stem from a read error. The genes are TRBV20-1 and TRBJ1-3; tentatively, D is TRBD1 (5 bases). Germline V gene sequence: CDR1 DFQATT, CDR2 SNEGSKA (reference sequence). This CDR3 spans 14 amino acids. This chain's CDR3 is CSASTRTTGTTIYF. Written as DNA, the CDR3 is TGCAGTGCTAGCACTCGGACAACTGGAACCACCATATATTTT.

This clonotype has only a few counts. The J gene is TRBJ2-1, the V gene TRBV28, with a possible D match to TRBD1 (6 bases). Germline CDR1 and CDR2: MDHEN and SYDVKM. The V end lost 4 bases, the J end lost 10 bases, and 20 bases lay between the germline ends. The CDR3 has 15 residues. The CDR3 reads CASSSYREGIREQFF. The CDR3 nucleotides read TGTGCCAGCAGTTCGTACAGGGAAGGGATTCGGGAGCAGTTCTTC.

The V call is TRBV7-2, the J call TRBJ2-7; 13 bases agree with TRBD2. The CDR3 contains 16 residues. V lost 0 bases, J lost 10 bases, and 9 bases stayed unmatched. Germline V gene data show CDR1 as SGHTA and CDR2 as FQGNSA. The CDR3 DNA reads TGTGCCAGCAGCTTAGCGCACGGACTAGCGGGGGCAACCCAGTACTTC. It codes for CASSLAHGLAGATQYF.

This sequence joins TRBV7-9 and TRBJ1-4; the match to TRBD1 covers 8 bases. CDR3 length equals 15 residues. V was clipped by 2 bases and J by 8 bases; unmatched bases: 7. CDR1 SEHNR and CDR2 FQNEAQ come from the germline V gene (reference sequence). The CDR3 protein is CASSLLPGQAEKLFF. CDR3 nucleotide sequence: TGTGCCAGCAGCTTACTCCCGGGACAGGCGGAAAAACTGTTTTTT.

Worth noting for this clonotype: One end of the junction is discordant with germline, which a read error may explain. The V gene is TRBV9, the J gene TRBJ2-5; the D call may be TRBD1 or TRBD2 (6 bases each). Germline CDR1 reads SGDLS; CDR2 reads YYNGEE. The CDR3 covers 14 residues. The CDR3 sequence: CASSPLGARETQSF. The CDR3 DNA reads as TGTGCCAGCAGCCCTTTGGGGGCCCGGGAGACCCAGTCCTTC.

This clonotype was counted a few times. With a much larger clone just one base away, this may be a read error. The chain links TRBV20-1 to TRBJ2-7, with TRBD2 matching 9 bases. This CDR3 comprises 14 residues. Trimming removed 3 bases from V and 6 bases from J; junction bases left unmatched: 9. Germline V gene data show CDR1 as DFQATT and CDR2 as SNEGSKA (reference sequence). Written as DNA, the CDR3 is TGCAGTGCTAGTTTTGGCGGGGGGGCCTCCGAGCAGTACTTC. It specifies CSASFGGGASEQYF.

This clonotype was seen a few times. This may be a read error: a much more frequent sequence differs by one nucleotide. The chain employs TRBV20-1 and TRBJ2-7, with 8 bases aligning to TRBD2. The V gene end was trimmed by 0 bases and the J gene end by 2 bases; junction bases not matched to a gene: 9. CDR3 length: 16 amino acids. Looked up from germline, CDR1 is DFQATT and CDR2 is SNEGSKA (reference sequence). In DNA form, the CDR3 reads TGCAGTGCTAGAGACGATTTTAGCGGGACGCCCTACGAGCAGTACTTC. Translated: CSARDDFSGTPYEQYF.

The V and J genes are TRBV20-1 and TRBJ2-1, with TRBD2 matching 7 bases. CDR1 is DFQATT and CDR2 is SNEGSKA in the germline V gene (reference sequence). V lost 6 bases, J lost 0 bases, and 2 bases stayed unmatched. There are 13 residues in the CDR3. The DNA of the CDR3 is TGCAGTGCAGCGGGGAGCTCCTACAATGAGCAGTTCTTC. This gives the protein CSAAGSSYNEQFF.

As to this clonotype: A junction end diverges from the germline sequence, so it may reflect a read error. For the CDR3, the DNA is TGTGCCAGTAGTATCGCAGGGGGGACTAGCGGGAGTCAATCCGGGGATCTGTTTTTT. This encodes CASSIAGGTSGSQSGDLFF. The V and J genes are TRBV19 and TRBJ2-2, with TRBD2 matching 14 bases. This CDR3 spans 19 amino acids. Germline lookup yields CDR1 LNHDA and CDR2 SQIVND (reference sequence).

This clonotype was detected many times. The rearrangement joins TRBV2 to TRBJ1-4, with D possibly matching TRBD1 (6 bases). V gave up 4 bases and J gave up 2 bases, with 8 bases separating them. Germline V gene lookup returns CDR1 SNHLY and CDR2 FYNNEI. The CDR3 has 14 amino acids. Here the CDR3 DNA reads TGTGCCAGCAGTGTAGGGGGTACTAATGAAAAACTGTTTTTT. Its translation is CASSVGGTNEKLFF. The full variable domain, rest sourced from reference TRBV2 and TRBJ1-4, is EPEVTQTPSHQVTQMGQEVILRCVPISNHLYFYWYRQILGQKVEFLVSFYNNEISEKSEIFDDQFSVERPDGSNFTLKIRSTKLEDSAMYFCASSVGGTNEKLFFGSGTQLSVL.

The gene calls are TRBV6-5 and TRBJ2-1, with 9 positions matching TRBD2. Looked up from germline, CDR1 is MNHEY and CDR2 is SVGAGI. The J segment lost 5 bases and the V segment lost 5 bases, leaving 7 bases of the junction unmatched. The CDR3 covers 15 residues. In DNA form, the CDR3 reads TGTGCCAGCAGTGTTACAGCGGGAGGAAACAATGAGCAGTTCTTC. Translation gives CASSVTAGGNNEQFF.

This clonotype was detected ten times or more. This sequence joins TRBV27 and TRBJ2-1, with 14 bases matching TRBD2. Germline-derived CDR1 and CDR2 are MNHEY and SMNVEV (reference sequence). This CDR3 has 16 amino acids. J was trimmed by 6 bases and V by 5 bases; bases with no gene match: 6. CDR3 sequence (DNA): TGTGCCAGCAGTACACGACTAGCGGGGGGGACCAATGAGCAGTTCTTC. Residues: CASSTRLAGGTNEQFF.

This clonotype was counted at least ten times. This CDR3 reads CSARAGSSGPFSQFF. CDR3 nucleotides: TGCAGTGCTAGAGCCGGGTCTAGCGGCCCCTTCTCGCAGTTCTTC. The rearrangement uses TRBV20-1 and TRBJ2-1; 7 nucleotides align to TRBD2. J gave up 12 bases and V 1 base, and 15 bases lay outside the gene matches. Germline assignment: CDR1 DFQATT and CDR2 SNEGSKA (reference sequence). The CDR3 consists of 15 residues.

This clonotype was picked up a small number of times. A much larger clone lies one base from this, so it may be a read error. Here the CDR3 DNA reads TGTGCCAGCAGCTTAAAATATCTAGCGGGAGGGGGCACACATACGCAGTATTTT. Translated, it gives CASSLKYLAGGGTHTQYF. The V and J genes are TRBV7-9 and TRBJ2-3, with 12 nucleotides matching TRBD2. CDR3 length: 18 residues. Germline V gene sequence: CDR1 SEHNR, CDR2 FQNEAQ (reference sequence).

The sample holds many counts of this clonotype. The chain carries TRBV5-4 and TRBJ2-1, with D possibly TRBD2 on 6 matching bases. V was cut by 4 bases and J by 10 bases, with 15 bases left in between. This CDR3 contains 13 residues. Per germline, CDR1 SGHNT and CDR2 YYREEE (reference sequence). DNA of the CDR3: TGTGCCAGCAGCCTCTCGGGGACTGCAGAGCAGTTCTTC. It codes for CASSLSGTAEQFF.

This clonotype was detected a few times. The J gene is TRBJ2-3, the V gene TRBV18; D is possibly TRBD2 (5 bases). V lost 2 bases and J lost 0, with 15 bases in between. This CDR3 region has 17 residues. Germline assignment: CDR1 KGHSH and CDR2 LQKENI. CDR3 in amino acids: CASSPGKGRTSTDTQYF. CDR3 nucleotides: TGTGCCAGCTCACCAGGGAAAGGCAGGACTAGCACAGATACGCAGTATTTT.

Worth noting for this clonotype: Likely a read error: the CDR3 ends without its conserved phenylalanine or tryptophan. J is TRBJ1-2 and V is TRBV19, with 8 bases identical to TRBD1. This CDR3 is 15 amino acids long. V was pared by 8 bases and J by 5 bases, with 13 bases of the junction left unmatched. CDR1 is LNHDA, CDR2 SQIVND, per germline (reference sequence). CDR3 nucleotide sequence: TGTGCCAGTGCCCGAGGGGAGGGGACAGGATATGGCTACACCCTC. Its translation is CASARGEGTGYGYTL.

Worth noting for this clonotype: The DNA is left out, because the CDR3 cannot be placed on it with certainty; the CDR3 is given as TCRdb lists it. This chain links TRBV20-1 with TRBJ2-3; TRBD1, the D gene given by the table, was not confirmed from the DNA. CDR1 DFQATT and CDR2 SNEGSKA come from the germline V gene (reference sequence). The CDR3 numbers 14 amino acids, ends counted. The CDR3 reads CSARVGQGIDTRYF.

This clonotype occurred many times. The chain uses TRBV7-9 and TRBJ1-6; D unclear. V dropped 5 bases and J dropped 7 bases, with 15 bases sitting between them. This CDR3 is 15 amino acids long. From germline, CDR1 is SEHNR and CDR2 FQNEAQ (reference sequence). CDR3 sequence reads: CASSPAAHGNSPLHF. DNA of the CDR3: TGTGCCAGCAGCCCAGCTGCCCATGGAAATTCACCCCTCCACTTT.